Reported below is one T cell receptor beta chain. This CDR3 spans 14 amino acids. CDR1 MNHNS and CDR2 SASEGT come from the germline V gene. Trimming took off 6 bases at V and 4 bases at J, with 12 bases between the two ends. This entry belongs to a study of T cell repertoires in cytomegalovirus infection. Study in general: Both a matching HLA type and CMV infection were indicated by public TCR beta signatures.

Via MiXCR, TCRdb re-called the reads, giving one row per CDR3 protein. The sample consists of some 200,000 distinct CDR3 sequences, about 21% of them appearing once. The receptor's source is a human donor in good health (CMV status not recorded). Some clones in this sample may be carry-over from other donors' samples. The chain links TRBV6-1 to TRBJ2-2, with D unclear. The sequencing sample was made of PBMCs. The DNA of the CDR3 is TGTGCCAGCAGGCCAACTTGGAGCACCGGGGAGCTGTTTTTT. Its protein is CASRPTWSTGELFF.